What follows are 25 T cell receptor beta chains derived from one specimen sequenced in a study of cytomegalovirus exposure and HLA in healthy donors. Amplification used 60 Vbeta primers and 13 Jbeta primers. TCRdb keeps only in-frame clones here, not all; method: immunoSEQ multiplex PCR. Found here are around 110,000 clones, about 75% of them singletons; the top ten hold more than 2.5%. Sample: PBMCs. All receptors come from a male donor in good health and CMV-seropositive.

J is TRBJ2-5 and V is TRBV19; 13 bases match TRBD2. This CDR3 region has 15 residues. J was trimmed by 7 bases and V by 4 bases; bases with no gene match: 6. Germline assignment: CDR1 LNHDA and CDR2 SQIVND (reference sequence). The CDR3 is CASSKLAGGDWTQYF. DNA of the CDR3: TGTGCCAGTAGTAAACTAGCGGGGGGGGATTGGACCCAGTACTTC.

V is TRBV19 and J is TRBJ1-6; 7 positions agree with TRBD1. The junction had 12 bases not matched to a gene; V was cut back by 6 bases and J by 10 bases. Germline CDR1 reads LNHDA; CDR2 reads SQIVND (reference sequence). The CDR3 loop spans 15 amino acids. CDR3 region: CASRERTGANSPLHF. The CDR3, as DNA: TGTGCCAGTAGGGAAAGGACAGGCGCCAACTCACCCCTCCACTTT.

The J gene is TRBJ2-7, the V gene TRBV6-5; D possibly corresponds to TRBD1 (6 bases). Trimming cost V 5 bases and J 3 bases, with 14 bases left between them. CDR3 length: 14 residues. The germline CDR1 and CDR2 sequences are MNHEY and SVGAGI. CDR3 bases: TGTGCCAGCAGTCCTACAGGGCCCCACTACGAGCAGTACTTC. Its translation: CASSPTGPHYEQYF.

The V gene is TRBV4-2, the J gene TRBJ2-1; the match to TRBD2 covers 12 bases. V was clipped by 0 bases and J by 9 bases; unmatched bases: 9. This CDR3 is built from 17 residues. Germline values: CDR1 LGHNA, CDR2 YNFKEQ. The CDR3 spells CASSQDAPTSGGREQFF. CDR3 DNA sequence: TGTGCCAGCAGCCAAGATGCCCCGACTAGCGGGGGCCGTGAGCAGTTCTTC.

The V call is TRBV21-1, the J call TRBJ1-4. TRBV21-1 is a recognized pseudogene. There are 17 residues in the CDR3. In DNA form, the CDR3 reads TGTGCCAGCAGCAAAGGCGGGGGGGCAGGAGGTGTAGAAAAACTGTTTTTT. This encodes CASSKGGGAGGVEKLFF.

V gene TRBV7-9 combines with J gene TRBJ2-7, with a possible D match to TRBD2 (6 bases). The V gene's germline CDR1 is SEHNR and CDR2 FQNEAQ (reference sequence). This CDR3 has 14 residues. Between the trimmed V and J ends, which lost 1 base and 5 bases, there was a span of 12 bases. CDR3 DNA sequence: TGTGCCAGCAGCTTAGATGGGCGGGGCCACGAGCAGTACTTC. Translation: CASSLDGRGHEQYF.

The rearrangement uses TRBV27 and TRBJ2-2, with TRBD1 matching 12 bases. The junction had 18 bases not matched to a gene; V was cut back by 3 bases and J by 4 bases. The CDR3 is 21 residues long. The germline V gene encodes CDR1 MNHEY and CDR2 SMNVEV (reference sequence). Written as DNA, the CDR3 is TGTGCCAGCAGTTTTAGGCTCCGGGACAGGGGGCGCGGTGATCGCACCGGGGAGCTGTTTTTT. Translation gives CASSFRLRDRGRGDRTGELFF.

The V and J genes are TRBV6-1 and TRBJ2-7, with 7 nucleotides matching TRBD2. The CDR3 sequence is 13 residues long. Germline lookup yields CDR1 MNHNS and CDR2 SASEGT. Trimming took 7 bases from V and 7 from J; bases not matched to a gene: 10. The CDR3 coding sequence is TGTGCCAGCACTAGCGGCCTTTGGAGGGAGCAGTACTTC. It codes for CASTSGLWREQYF.

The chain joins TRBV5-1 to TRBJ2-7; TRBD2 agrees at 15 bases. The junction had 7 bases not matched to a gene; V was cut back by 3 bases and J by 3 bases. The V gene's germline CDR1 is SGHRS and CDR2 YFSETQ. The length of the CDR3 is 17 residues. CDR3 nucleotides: TGCGCCAGCAGCTACGGACTAGCGGGAGGGCCTGGCTACGAGCAGTACTTC. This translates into CASSYGLAGGPGYEQYF.

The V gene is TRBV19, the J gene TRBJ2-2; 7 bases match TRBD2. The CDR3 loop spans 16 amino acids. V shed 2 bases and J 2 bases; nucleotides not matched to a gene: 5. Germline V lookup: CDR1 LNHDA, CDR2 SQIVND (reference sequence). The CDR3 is CASSIRLAANTGELFF. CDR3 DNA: TGTGCCAGTAGTATAAGGCTAGCGGCTAACACCGGGGAGCTGTTTTTT.

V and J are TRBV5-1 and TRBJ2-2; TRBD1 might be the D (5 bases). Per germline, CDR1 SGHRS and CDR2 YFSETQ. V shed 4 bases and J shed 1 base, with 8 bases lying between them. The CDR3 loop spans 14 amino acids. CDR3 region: CASSLDRNTGELFF. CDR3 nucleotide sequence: TGCGCCAGCAGCCTAGACAGGAACACCGGGGAGCTGTTTTTT.

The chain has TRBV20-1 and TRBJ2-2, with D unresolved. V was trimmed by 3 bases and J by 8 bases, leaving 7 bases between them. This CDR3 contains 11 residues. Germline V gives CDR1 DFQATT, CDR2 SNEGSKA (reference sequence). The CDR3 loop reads CSARAGGELFF. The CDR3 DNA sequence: TGCAGTGCTAGGGCAGGAGGGGAGCTGTTTTTT.

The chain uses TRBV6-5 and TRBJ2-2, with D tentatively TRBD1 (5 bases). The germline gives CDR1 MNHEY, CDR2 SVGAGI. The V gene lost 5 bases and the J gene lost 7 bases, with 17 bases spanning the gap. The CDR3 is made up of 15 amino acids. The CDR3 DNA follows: TGTGCCAGCAGTCGTCACGGCAGGGCGGTCGGGGAGCTGTTTTTT. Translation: CASSRHGRAVGELFF.

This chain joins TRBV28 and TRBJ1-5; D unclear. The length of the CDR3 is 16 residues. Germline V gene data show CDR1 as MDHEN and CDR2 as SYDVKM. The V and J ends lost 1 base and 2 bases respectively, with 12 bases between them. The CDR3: CASSLYGSGGNQPQHF. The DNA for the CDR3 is TGTGCCAGCAGTTTATATGGCAGCGGGGGCAATCAGCCCCAGCATTTT.

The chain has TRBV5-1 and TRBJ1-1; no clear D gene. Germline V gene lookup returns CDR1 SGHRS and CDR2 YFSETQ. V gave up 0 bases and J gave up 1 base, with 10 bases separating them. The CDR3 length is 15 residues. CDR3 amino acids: CASSLAAAGNTEAFF. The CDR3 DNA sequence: TGCGCCAGCAGCTTGGCCGCCGCGGGGAACACTGAAGCTTTCTTT.

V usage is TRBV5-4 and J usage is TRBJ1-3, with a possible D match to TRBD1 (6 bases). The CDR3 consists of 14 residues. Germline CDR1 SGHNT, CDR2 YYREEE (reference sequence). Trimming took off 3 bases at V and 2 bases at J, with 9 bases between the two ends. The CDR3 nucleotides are TGTGCCAGCAGCTCCAGGGGCACTGGAAACACCATATATTTT. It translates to CASSSRGTGNTIYF.

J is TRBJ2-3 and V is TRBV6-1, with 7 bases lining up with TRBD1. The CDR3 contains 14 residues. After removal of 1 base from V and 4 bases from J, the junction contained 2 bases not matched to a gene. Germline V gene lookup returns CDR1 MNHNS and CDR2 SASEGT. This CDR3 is CASSEGQGPDTQYF. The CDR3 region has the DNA TGTGCCAGCAGTGAAGGACAGGGCCCAGATACGCAGTATTTT.

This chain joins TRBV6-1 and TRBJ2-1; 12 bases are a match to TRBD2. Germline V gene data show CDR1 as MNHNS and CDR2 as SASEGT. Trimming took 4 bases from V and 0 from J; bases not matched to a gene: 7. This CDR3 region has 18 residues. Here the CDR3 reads CASSVLAGGQSSYNEQFF. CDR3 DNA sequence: TGTGCCAGCAGTGTCCTAGCGGGGGGGCAAAGCTCCTACAATGAGCAGTTCTTC.

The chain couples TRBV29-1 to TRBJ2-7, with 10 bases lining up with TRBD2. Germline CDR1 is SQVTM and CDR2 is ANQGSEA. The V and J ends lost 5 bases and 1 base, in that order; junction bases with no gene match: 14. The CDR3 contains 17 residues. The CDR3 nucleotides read TGCAGCGTTCCCCTCTTACCGGGACTAGCGCCTTCCTACGAGCAGTACTTC. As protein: CSVPLLPGLAPSYEQYF.

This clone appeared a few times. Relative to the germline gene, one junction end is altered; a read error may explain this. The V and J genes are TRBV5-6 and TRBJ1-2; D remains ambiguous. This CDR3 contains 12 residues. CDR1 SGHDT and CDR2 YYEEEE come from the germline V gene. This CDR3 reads CASSSYSLSYPF. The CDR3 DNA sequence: TGTGCCAGCAGCTCCTACAGCCTCTCCTACCCCTTC.

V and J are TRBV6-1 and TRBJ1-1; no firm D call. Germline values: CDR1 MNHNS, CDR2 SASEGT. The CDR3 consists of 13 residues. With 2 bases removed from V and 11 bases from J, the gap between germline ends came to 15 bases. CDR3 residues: CASSERGWRSAFF. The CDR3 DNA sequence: TGTGCCAGCAGTGAAAGAGGATGGAGATCTGCTTTCTTT.

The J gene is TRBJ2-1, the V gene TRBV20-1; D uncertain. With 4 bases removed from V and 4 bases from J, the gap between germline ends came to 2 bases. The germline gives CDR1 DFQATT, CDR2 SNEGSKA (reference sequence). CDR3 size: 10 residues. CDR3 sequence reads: CSATYNEQFF. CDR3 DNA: TGCAGTGCTACTTACAATGAGCAGTTCTTC.

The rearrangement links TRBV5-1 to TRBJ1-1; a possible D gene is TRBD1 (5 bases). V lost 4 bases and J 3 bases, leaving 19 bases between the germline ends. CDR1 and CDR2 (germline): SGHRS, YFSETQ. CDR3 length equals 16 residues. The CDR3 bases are TGCGCCAGCAGCCCGACTTCCAGGGCGGGGTACACTGAAGCTTTCTTT. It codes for CASSPTSRAGYTEAFF.

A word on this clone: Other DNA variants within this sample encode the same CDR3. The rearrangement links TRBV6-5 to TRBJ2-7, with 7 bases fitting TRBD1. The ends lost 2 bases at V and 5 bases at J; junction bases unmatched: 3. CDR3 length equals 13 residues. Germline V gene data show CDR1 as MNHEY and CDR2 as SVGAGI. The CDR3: CASSYRTGDEQYF. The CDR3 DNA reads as TGTGCCAGCAGTTACCGAACAGGGGACGAGCAGTACTTC.

CDR3 coding DNA: TGTGCCAGCAGCAAGACAGGGGCTAGCAATCAGCCCCAGCATTTT. Its translation: CASSKTGASNQPQHF. The chain has TRBV9 and TRBJ1-5; the match to TRBD1 covers 8 bases. J gave up 0 bases and V 4 bases, and 3 bases lay outside the gene matches. Germline V gene lookup returns CDR1 SGDLS and CDR2 YYNGEE. The CDR3 loop spans 15 amino acids.